Reported below is one TCR beta chain. What antigen it recognizes has not been identified. Base qualities are not at hand, and no much larger clone is one base apart. The library was obtained by 5' RACE. For sequencing, a NextSeq 500 was employed. In the TCR library protocol, unique molecular identifiers were attached to individual cDNA molecules to correct for PCR bias and sequencing error. Sequencing covered both TCR alpha and beta chains, and within each sample the abundances of alpha and beta sequences were tightly co-correlated. From the authors' description of their analysis: Decombinator V4 was used to annotate TCR sequences for V gene, J gene and CDR3. TCRs were defined as expanded if a significant change between any two time points was detected under a Poisson model with p below 0.0001. Abundances of TCRs were expressed as counts per million after normalisation to the total number of TCRs sequenced in each sample. TRAV1-2 paired with TRAJ12, TRAJ20 or TRAJ33 defined MAIT TCRs, while TRAV10 paired with TRAJ18 defined iNKT TCRs. VDJdb, accessed on 1 November 2021, was searched for TCRs annotated for CMV, EBV and SARS-CoV-2, and TCRs annotated for more than one antigen were excluded. The public reads were reanalyzed by TCRdb: fastp trimming at Q25, MiXCR alignment, in-frame beta chains only. Rows matching on CDR3 protein sequence are summarized as one entry with the most common DNA and genes. For this entry, the V and J calls and clone size follow TCRdb and not the study's own pipeline. A total of about 69,000 distinct CDR3 sequences appear in this sample, 9.5% of them only once. About 6.1% of the sample goes to the ten largest clones.

Set within a cohort of healthcare workers in London, UK, this nested case-control study involved weekly PCR testing of nasopharyngeal swabs along with blood sampling. Healthcare workers were enrolled in the week of the UK lockdown, from 23 to 31 March 2020, and were followed every week for up to roughly 15 weeks. The CDR3 starts with the cysteine, ends with the phenylalanine, and has 15 residues. CDR3 DNA only is kept here, 45 bases in frame from base 1. This entry belongs to a study of early T cells in non-severe SARS-CoV-2 infection (dated by TCRdb to about 2021). General notes on the study: TCR sequencing used bulk RNA from unsorted whole blood, so alpha and beta chains could not be paired. What the authors observed across the whole study: VDJdb matching was skewed toward anti-spike CD8 responses and likely underestimated virus-specific expansions by missing private and CD4 specificities.

The chain was built from TRBV21-1 and TRBJ2-7; the DNA was not used to check the table's D call, TRBD2. TRBV21-1 counts as a pseudogene. Sequences were obtained from whole blood. The receptor's source is an adult who was a healthcare worker with PCR-confirmed SARS-CoV-2 infection or an uninfected control (not recorded which). CDR3 reads: CASRDGTSGTYEQYF. The bases are TGTGCCAGCAGGGACGGGACTAGCGGAACCTACGAGCAGTACTTC.